The next 29 T cell receptor beta chains were all read from a single sample in a study of shared clonotypes between healthy human individuals. Clones were sequenced by immunoSEQ multiplex PCR, and TCRdb holds only the in-frame ones, with some missing. The data contain about 2,200,000 clones, about 93% of them singletons. CD45RO-negative, CCR7-selected cells formed the naive CD8 fraction, which excluded terminally differentiated effector memory CD45RA+ cells. The sequencing input was naive CD8+ T cells from PBMCs. The receptors here all came from a man aged 18 to 30 in good health. Some clones in this sample may be carry-over from other donors' samples.

This sequence joins TRBV29-1 and TRBJ2-7; D uncertain. The CDR3 loop spans 12 amino acids. Germline V gives CDR1 SQVTM, CDR2 ANQGSEA. Trimming cost V 1 base and J 10 bases, with 14 bases left between them. The CDR3 spells CSVEAGGEIQYF. The CDR3 coding sequence is TGCAGCGTTGAAGCCGGCGGTGAGATACAGTACTTC.

The chain is built from TRBV6-4 and TRBJ2-3; D call uncertain. Germline CDR1 and CDR2: MRHNA and SNTAGT. The V and J ends lost 10 bases and 0 bases respectively, with 8 bases between them. This CDR3 contains 12 residues. The CDR3 spells CATHLSTDTQYF. The CDR3 nucleotides are TGTGCCACCCACCTAAGCACAGATACGCAGTATTTT.

DNA of the CDR3: TGTGCCGTGCGAGGGGGCGAAGTCCCAGATACGCAGTATTTT. It yields the protein CAVRGGEVPDTQYF. This sequence joins TRBV19 and TRBJ2-3; 7 nucleotides align to TRBD1. J gave up 4 bases and V 11 bases, and 12 bases lay outside the gene matches. The V gene's germline CDR1 is LNHDA and CDR2 SQIVND (reference sequence). The CDR3 sequence is 14 residues long.

Comment on this clone: At one end, the junction sequence differs from germline, possibly due to a read error. The chain carries TRBV7-8 and TRBJ2-1, with D possibly called TRBD1 or TRBD2 (6 bases each). The V gene's germline CDR1 is SGHVS and CDR2 FQNEAQ. CDR3 size: 12 residues. CDR3 region: CVAGQLRNEQFF. As DNA, the CDR3 is TGCGTTGCGGGACAACTACGCAATGAGCAGTTCTTC.

The chain joins TRBV11-2 to TRBJ2-7; 14 positions match TRBD2. With V trimmed by 1 base and J by 0 bases, 8 bases remained unmatched. From germline, CDR1 is SGHAT and CDR2 FQNNGV. The CDR3 is 19 residues long. Written as DNA, the CDR3 is TGTGCCAGCAGCTTAGTTCGGACTAGCGGGAGGTCCAACTCCTACGAGCAGTACTTC. Its protein is CASSLVRTSGRSNSYEQYF.

The V and J genes are TRBV7-8 and TRBJ2-7; 11 bases match TRBD2. This CDR3 has 17 amino acids. Germline V gene lookup returns CDR1 SGHVS and CDR2 FQNEAQ. V shed 5 bases and J 4 bases; nucleotides not matched to a gene: 13. The CDR3 nucleotides read TGTGCCAGCAGCCTCGACACGGGACTAGCGGTACCATACGAGCAGTACTTC. This translates into CASSLDTGLAVPYEQYF.

The chain links TRBV5-1 to TRBJ2-2; the match to TRBD2 covers 7 bases. The CDR3 is 15 residues long. V was clipped by 2 bases and J by 1 base; unmatched bases: 2. Germline assignment: CDR1 SGHRS and CDR2 YFSETQ. CDR3 region: CASSFLAENTGELFF. The CDR3 region has the DNA TGCGCCAGCAGCTTCCTAGCGGAGAACACCGGGGAGCTGTTTTTT.

V and J are TRBV10-1 and TRBJ2-4; D remains ambiguous. This CDR3 is 13 amino acids long. V lost 2 bases and J 10 bases, leaving 12 bases between the germline ends. The germline CDR1 and CDR2 sequences are WNHNN and SYGVQD (reference sequence). CDR3 nucleotides: TGCGCCAGCAGTGAGACCCAGATTGGGATTCAGTACTTC. Protein sequence: CASSETQIGIQYF.

The V gene is TRBV29-1, the J gene TRBJ2-7; D unresolved. The CDR3 spans 13 residues. Germline CDR1 SQVTM, CDR2 ANQGSEA. The V end was cut by 6 bases, the J end by 1 base, with 13 bases between. Here the CDR3 DNA reads TGCAGCGTGGCCCCCGGCACTTCCTACGAGCAGTACTTC. Encoded protein: CSVAPGTSYEQYF.

This clone has only one observation. The chain is built from TRBV30 and TRBJ2-1; D not certain. Germline CDR1 GTSNPN, CDR2 SVGIG (reference sequence). V was shortened by 0 bases and J by 6 bases, with 9 bases between the two germline ends. This CDR3 region has 13 residues. CDR3 sequence reads: CAWSVMVFNEQFF. DNA for the CDR3: TGTGCCTGGAGTGTAATGGTCTTCAATGAGCAGTTCTTC.

J is TRBJ1-2 and V is TRBV4-1; no definite D call. This CDR3 spans 16 amino acids. The V and J ends lost 0 bases and 7 bases respectively, with 18 bases between them. Germline loops: CDR1 MGHRA, CDR2 YSYEKL. CDR3 in DNA: TGCGCCAGCAGCCAAGATATGGCAGCGGCTCTGCTTGGCTACACCTTC. Protein: CASSQDMAAALLGYTF.

In regard to this clone: The same CDR3 is also encoded by other DNA sequences in this sample. The CDR3 protein is CASSVGTGNEQFF. DNA for the CDR3: TGTGCCAGCAGCGTAGGCACAGGGAATGAGCAGTTCTTC. This chain connects TRBV9 to TRBJ2-1; D may be TRBD1 (6 bases). The CDR3 consists of 13 residues. Germline assignment: CDR1 SGDLS and CDR2 YYNGEE. Trimming stripped 0 bases from V and 7 bases from J, with 8 bases between.

The chain joins TRBV7-3 to TRBJ2-1; D unresolved. There are 13 residues in the CDR3. Germline lookup yields CDR1 SGHTA and CDR2 FQGTGA. V lost 1 base and J 9 bases, leaving 10 bases between the germline ends. Written as DNA, the CDR3 is TGTGCCAGCAGCTTAAGTCTCGGTGGTGAGCAGTTCTTC. Translated, it gives CASSLSLGGEQFF. Filled out from reference TRBV7-3 and TRBJ2-1, the complete variable domain reads GAGVSQTPSNKVTEKGKYVELRCDPISGHTALYWYRQSLGQGPEFLIYFQGTGAADDSGLPNDRFFAVRPEGSVSTLKIQRTERGDSAVYLCASSLSLGGEQFFGPGTRLTVL.

This clone appeared once. This chain connects TRBV5-1 to TRBJ2-2, with D possibly TRBD1 on 5 matching bases. Trimming stripped 6 bases from V and 0 bases from J, with 12 bases between. Per germline, CDR1 SGHRS and CDR2 YFSETQ. The CDR3 has 15 amino acids. The CDR3 coding sequence is TGCGCCAGCACCCCAGGGCGGCCGAACACCGGGGAGCTGTTTTTT. This sequence encodes CASTPGRPNTGELFF.

The chain uses TRBV7-8 and TRBJ2-7, with 7 positions matching TRBD2. V shed 0 bases and J 3 bases; nucleotides not matched to a gene: 11. The germline CDR1 and CDR2 sequences are SGHVS and FQNEAQ. This CDR3 region has 17 residues. This CDR3 reads CASSLAGGFQFNYEQYF. The CDR3 nucleotides are TGTGCCAGCAGCTTAGCCGGGGGGTTCCAATTCAACTACGAGCAGTACTTC.

The chain is built from TRBV7-2 and TRBJ2-7; the D gene is possibly TRBD2 (5 bases). V was clipped by 1 base and J by 2 bases, with 18 bases between them. Germline V gene lookup returns CDR1 SGHTA and CDR2 FQGNSA. This CDR3 comprises 17 residues. CDR3 sequence: CASSLDPYKEVAYEQYF. The CDR3 nucleotides are TGTGCCAGCAGCTTAGACCCCTACAAGGAGGTAGCCTACGAGCAGTACTTC.

This clone came up once. V gene TRBV19 combines with J gene TRBJ1-2; weak D call: TRBD1 (5 bases). CDR1 LNHDA and CDR2 SQIVND come from the germline V gene (reference sequence). The CDR3 runs 14 residues. V lost 7 bases and J 4 bases, leaving 16 bases between the germline ends. CDR3 DNA sequence: TGTGCCAGTAAGAAAGAGGGGCCGTCCTATGGCTACACCTTC. Its translation: CASKKEGPSYGYTF.

The chain employs TRBV7-8 and TRBJ2-7; D is undetermined. CDR3 size: 13 residues. CDR1 and CDR2 (germline): SGHVS, FQNEAQ. Trimming pared 4 bases from V and 2 bases from J, leaving 9 bases between. The CDR3 coding sequence is TGTGCCAGCAGCTCAACTCGCACCTACGAGCAGTACTTC. This gives the protein CASSSTRTYEQYF.

For this clone: The sample contains more than one DNA sequence encoding this CDR3. The chain combines TRBV4-1 with TRBJ2-1; D gene uncertain. V dropped 0 bases and J dropped 3 bases, with 9 bases sitting between them. CDR3 length equals 15 residues. Looked up from germline, CDR1 is MGHRA and CDR2 is YSYEKL. The CDR3 here is CASSQDLSSYNEQFF. In DNA form, the CDR3 reads TGCGCCAGCAGCCAAGATCTTTCCAGCTACAATGAGCAGTTCTTC.

The rearrangement uses TRBV6-5 and TRBJ2-1, with D unresolved. The germline V gene encodes CDR1 MNHEY and CDR2 SVGAGI. V was clipped by 3 bases and J by 9 bases, with 12 bases between them. The CDR3 sequence is 13 residues long. The chain's CDR3 is CASSYAVATEQFF. DNA for the CDR3: TGTGCCAGCAGTTATGCAGTAGCTACTGAGCAGTTCTTC.

This chain uses TRBV7-9 with TRBJ1-1; D unresolved. The CDR3 has 11 residues. Germline CDR1 is SEHNR and CDR2 is FQNEAQ (reference sequence). V lost 5 bases to trimming and J lost 8 bases, with 9 bases between them. The chain's CDR3 is CASSRTQEAFF. The CDR3, as DNA: TGTGCCAGCAGCCGGACTCAAGAAGCTTTCTTT.

The V call is TRBV28, the J call TRBJ2-7; 13 positions agree with TRBD2. Germline V gene sequence: CDR1 MDHEN, CDR2 SYDVKM. The J segment lost 4 bases and the V segment lost 7 bases, leaving 4 bases of the junction unmatched. The CDR3 contains 14 residues. This CDR3 is CASTGLAGSYEQYF. CDR3 in DNA: TGTGCCAGCACGGGACTAGCGGGGAGTTACGAGCAGTACTTC.

The chain carries TRBV7-9 and TRBJ2-7; 8 bases line up with TRBD2. CDR1 and CDR2 (germline): SEHNR, FQNEAQ (reference sequence). V dropped 4 bases and J dropped 3; count of bases not matched to a gene: 8. The length of the CDR3 is 15 residues. The CDR3, as DNA: TGTGCCAGCAGCTCCCGGGAGGGCCCTCTCTACGAGCAGTACTTC. It translates to CASSSREGPLYEQYF.

This clone was observed a single time. The chain uses TRBV5-4 and TRBJ2-7; possibly TRBD2 for D (5 bases). The CDR3 is 13 amino acids. Germline V gives CDR1 SGHNT, CDR2 YYREEE (reference sequence). Trimming cost V 4 bases and J 5 bases, with 13 bases left between them. Written as DNA, the CDR3 is TGTGCCAGCAGCCCAAAGCTCGGGAACGAGCAGTACTTC. Translation gives CASSPKLGNEQYF. Complete variable domain (other parts from reference TRBV5-4 and TRBJ2-7): ETGVTQSPTHLIKTRGQQVTLRCSSQSGHNTVSWYQQALGQGPQFIFQYYREEENGRGNFPPRFSGLQFPNYSSELNVNALELDDSALYLCASSPKLGNEQYFGPGTRLTVT.

The chain links TRBV14 to TRBJ2-7; no definite D call. The CDR3 consists of 11 residues. From germline, CDR1 is SGHDN and CDR2 FVKESK. V was shortened by 1 base and J by 7 bases, with 5 bases between the two germline ends. The DNA for the CDR3 is TGTGCCAGCAGCCAAGCACAGGAGCAGTACTTC. It translates to CASSQAQEQYF.

V and J are TRBV27 and TRBJ1-5; D is possibly TRBD1 (5 bases). The CDR3 totals 15 residues. Trimming removed 4 bases at V and 0 bases at J, with 10 bases between. The germline gives CDR1 MNHEY, CDR2 SMNVEV (reference sequence). Written as DNA, the CDR3 is TGTGCCAGCAGTTCGGGACGATATAGCAATCAGCCCCAGCATTTT. Translating gives CASSSGRYSNQPQHF.

The gene calls are TRBV27 and TRBJ2-1; D might be TRBD1 (6 bases). V was pared by 5 bases and J by 8 bases, with 10 bases between. The germline CDR1 and CDR2 sequences are MNHEY and SMNVEV (reference sequence). This CDR3 comprises 12 residues. CDR3: CASSIAGDEQFF. For the CDR3, the DNA is TGTGCCAGCAGTATAGCAGGGGATGAGCAGTTCTTC.

About this clone: Other DNA sequences in the same sample also yield this CDR3. The rearrangement uses TRBV9 and TRBJ2-1, with D unclear. The germline V and J ends were trimmed by 0 bases and 6 bases, with 4 bases remaining between them. Germline-derived CDR1 and CDR2 are SGDLS and YYNGEE. CDR3 length equals 12 residues. The CDR3 DNA reads as TGTGCCAGCAGCGTAGAGCGCAATGAGCAGTTCTTC. This gives the protein CASSVERNEQFF.

This clone has a single count. This chain links TRBV2 with TRBJ2-1; 10 bases match TRBD2. CDR1 SNHLY and CDR2 FYNNEI come from the germline V gene. The CDR3 has 15 amino acids. After removal of 4 bases from V and 4 bases from J, the junction contained 4 bases not matched to a gene. The CDR3 region has the DNA TGTGCCAGCAGTGCCGGACTAGCGGCGTACAATGAGCAGTTCTTC. Translation gives CASSAGLAAYNEQFF.